The 4 T cell receptor beta chains listed next were all sequenced from one sample in a study of blood T cell repertoires in COVID-19. Libraries were prepared by immunoSEQ multiplex PCR; TCRdb keeps only in-frame clonotypes and omits some of them. Of about 80,000 clones listed, 89% are singletons. Sequences were obtained from peripheral blood. The receptors derive from a man in his 70s with active or convalescent COVID-19.

The rearrangement joins TRBV5-1 to TRBJ1-6, with a tentative D call TRBD1 (5 bases). In germline, CDR1 is SGHRS, CDR2 YFSETQ. This CDR3 has 15 residues. Deletions cut 4 bases from V and 8 bases from J, with 16 bases between. The CDR3 spells CASSVGTDNYSPLHF. DNA for the CDR3: TGCGCCAGCAGCGTGGGGACGGACAATTATTCACCCCTCCACTTT.

The chain combines TRBV11-2 with TRBJ2-3; D remains unclear. Trimming took off 4 bases at V and 1 base at J, with 3 bases between the two ends. The V gene's germline CDR1 is SGHAT and CDR2 FQNNGV. CDR3 size: 12 residues. This CDR3 is CASSSGTDTQYF. CDR3 DNA: TGTGCCAGCAGCTCAGGCACAGATACGCAGTATTTT.

The V gene is TRBV7-9, the J gene TRBJ2-7; 10 bases are shared with TRBD1. The CDR3 has 16 residues. Germline CDR1 SEHNR, CDR2 FQNEAQ (reference sequence). With V trimmed by 5 bases and J by 4 bases, 11 bases remained unmatched. The CDR3 bases are TGTGCCAGCAGCCCCCGGCGGGGACAGGGGCAGTACGAGCAGTACTTC. Translated: CASSPRRGQGQYEQYF.

The V call is TRBV7-2, the J call TRBJ2-4; TRBD2 might be the D (5 bases). Deletions cut 2 bases from V and 7 bases from J, with 15 bases between. The CDR3 spans 15 residues. Germline loops: CDR1 SGHTA, CDR2 FQGNSA. The CDR3 spells CASSLKVLGGNIQYF. The CDR3 nucleotides read TGTGCCAGCAGCTTAAAAGTACTGGGCGGGAACATTCAGTACTTC. The variable domain in full, completed from reference TRBV7-2 and TRBJ2-4, reads GAGVSQSPSNKVTEKGKDVELRCDPISGHTALYWYRQSLGQGLEFLIYFQGNSAPDKSGLPSDRFSAERTGGSVSTLTIQRTQQEDSAVYLCASSLKVLGGNIQYFGAGTRLSVL.